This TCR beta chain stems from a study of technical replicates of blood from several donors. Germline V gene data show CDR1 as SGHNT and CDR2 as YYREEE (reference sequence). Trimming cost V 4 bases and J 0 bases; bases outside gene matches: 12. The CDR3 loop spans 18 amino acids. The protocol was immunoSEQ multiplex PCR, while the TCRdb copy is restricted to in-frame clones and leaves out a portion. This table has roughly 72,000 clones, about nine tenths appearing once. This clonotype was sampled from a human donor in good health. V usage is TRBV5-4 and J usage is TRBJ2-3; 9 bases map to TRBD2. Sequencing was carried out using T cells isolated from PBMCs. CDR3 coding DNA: TGTGCCAGCAGCCACGGCCTAGCGGGACCTTCTAGCACAGATACGCAGTATTTT. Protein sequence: CASSHGLAGPSSTDTQYF.